The entry below describes one T cell receptor beta chain. A J-beta primer mix and a sample-barcoded 5' primer were used in a second PCR of roughly 7 to 12 cycles. TCRdb re-derived calls from the 5' RACE reads in MiXCR, one entry per CDR3 protein. The table lists about 1.4 million distinct CDR3 sequences, approximately 60% of them singletons. V was pared by 3 bases and J by 2 bases, with 14 bases between. The V gene's germline CDR1 is DFQATT and CDR2 SNEGSKA (reference sequence). The CDR3 is made up of 15 amino acids. These data originate in a study of blood T cells in healthy people across ages. Sample: blood. This receptor was taken from a man aged 18 to 29 in good health. This chain links TRBV20-1 with TRBJ1-5; D unclear. This CDR3 is CSASDSDGRNQPQHF. The CDR3 DNA sequence: TGCAGTGCTAGTGACTCGGACGGACGCAATCAGCCCCAGCATTTT.